This TCR beta chain is drawn from a study of T cells after yellow fever vaccination. Study at large: Preparation used SMART-Seq v4 Ultra Low Input for the low-cell-number fractions. The study, taken as a whole, reports: Clonotypes found in both CD4 and CD8 compartments made up a small share. The booster response re-showed most primary clones: 96% CD4, about 89% CD8.

Germline CDR1 reads ENHRY; CDR2 reads SYGVKD. Trimming removed 5 bases at V and 8 bases at J, with 16 bases between. The CDR3 consists of 14 residues. Note on this clonotype: Its specificity is unknown.

TCR cDNA was made by 5'RACE template switching, adding a universal primer site and UMIs. One entry per CDR3 protein, called by TCRdb with MiXCR from the 5' RACE reads. The data show about 430,000 distinct CDR3 sequences, roughly 20% seen once. This sequence was found in a man aged 18 to 30 who received the YFV17D yellow fever vaccine. The specimen was PBMCs, collected before the yellow fever booster vaccination. The chain links TRBV10-3 to TRBJ2-1; TRBD2 is a possible D gene (6 bases). The CDR3 DNA reads TGTGCCATCAGTAGGAGACATTCGGGGGATGAGCAGTTCTTC. Amino acid sequence: CAISRRHSGDEQFF.